This paragraph reports one T cell receptor (beta chain). This sample stems from a study of blood T cell repertoires in COVID-19. Study-wide context: Samples representing acute and convalescent COVID-19 were sourced from the United States, Italy and Spain. PBMCs, B-cell-depleted T cells, or T cells provided the cDNA or gDNA that made up the material.

The V end was cut by 3 bases, the J end by 4 bases, with 9 bases between. CDR1 and CDR2 from the germline V gene are LNHDA and SQIVND (reference sequence). This CDR3 comprises 13 residues. Under the authors' procedure: Cell counts per sample came from amplifying reference gene primers. The repertoire was sequenced with immunoSEQ multiplex PCR; TCRdb's copy has only in-frame clones and lacks some. The D gene and trimming were derived from the DNA, and the V and J assignments and clone size from that table. This sample yields about 120,000 clones, of which about 85% are seen a single time; about a tenth belongs to the top ten.

Sequencing was performed on peripheral blood. This TCR was recovered from a man aged 80 or over with acute or convalescent COVID-19. J is TRBJ1-1 and V is TRBV19; D gene uncertain. CDR3 sequence: CASSIGLSTEAFF. In DNA form, the CDR3 reads TGTGCCAGTAGTATTGGACTGAGCACTGAAGCTTTCTTT. Combining the CDR3 with reference TRBV19 and TRBJ1-1 gives the whole variable domain DGGITQSPKYLFRKEGQNVTLSCEQNLNHDAMYWYRQDPGQGLRLIYYSQIVNDFQKGDIAEGYSVSREKKESFPLTVTSAQKNPTAFYLCASSIGLSTEAFFGQGTRLTVV.